Listed below are T cell receptor beta chains from one sample, sequenced in a study of T cells in Graves' hyperthyroidism and ophthalmopathy. TCRdb used MiXCR to reprocess the multiplex PCR reads, holding one entry per CDR3 protein. The table has around 580,000 distinct CDR3 sequences, around 42% seen once. What was sequenced was peripheral blood or thyroid tissue (not recorded which). The source of these receptors is a woman under 30 with Graves' hyperthyroidism. CDR3s include the opening cysteine and the closing phenylalanine or tryptophan. Each record gives: J gene, V gene, CDR3 protein.

>TRBJ2-6|TRBV6-4
CASSDGGANVLTF
>TRBJ1-1|TRBV5-1
CASSFVAENTEAFF
>TRBJ2-2|TRBV7-7
CASSWGPLGGNTGELFF
>TRBJ1-2|TRBV5-1
CASPQTGESYGYTF
>TRBJ2-3|TRBV12-3/TRBV12-4
CASSREGTQYF
>TRBJ2-7|TRBV7-9
CASSSRDRGPWYEQYF
>TRBJ1-6|TRBV5-6
CASSLAEGVATLHF
>TRBJ1-1|TRBV7-9
CASSWTGALNTEAFF
>TRBJ2-3|TRBV20-1
CSAEGSSGSTDTQYF
>TRBJ1-1|TRBV15
CATTSSQGVGTEAFF
>TRBJ2-5|TRBV12-3/TRBV12-4
CASSQAGGIETQYF
>TRBJ2-6|TRBV2
CASSLIRGPFSGANVLTF
>TRBJ2-1|TRBV7-2
CASSLVYDSSYNEQFF
>TRBJ1-5|TRBV29-1
CSVCHRGQPQHF
>TRBJ1-1|TRBV20-1
CSASRVPLRNTEAFF